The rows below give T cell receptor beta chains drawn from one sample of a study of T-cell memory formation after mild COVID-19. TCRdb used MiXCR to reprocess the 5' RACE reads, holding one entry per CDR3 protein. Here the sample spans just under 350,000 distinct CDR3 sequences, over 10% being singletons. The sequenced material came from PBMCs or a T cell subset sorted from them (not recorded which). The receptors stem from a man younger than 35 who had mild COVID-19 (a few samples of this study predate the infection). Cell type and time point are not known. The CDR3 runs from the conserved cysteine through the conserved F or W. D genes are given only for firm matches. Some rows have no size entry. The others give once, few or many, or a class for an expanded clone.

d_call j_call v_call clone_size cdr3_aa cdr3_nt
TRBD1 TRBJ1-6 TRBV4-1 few CASRRQGAKSPLHF TGCGCCAGCAGACGACAGGGGGCGAAATCACCCCTCCACTTT
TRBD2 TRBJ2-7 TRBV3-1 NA CASSPRLAGEQYF TGTGCCAGCAGCCCTCGACTAGCGGGGGAGCAGTACTTC
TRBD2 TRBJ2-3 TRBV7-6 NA CASSRTSGGYLDTQYF TGTGCCAGCAGCCGGACTAGCGGGGGGTACTTGGATACGCAGTATTTT
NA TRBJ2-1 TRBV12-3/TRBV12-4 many CASGSSASYNEQFF TGTGCCAGCGGATCTAGTGCATCCTACAATGAGCAGTTCTTC
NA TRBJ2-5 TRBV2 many CASRNAQETQYF TGTGCCAGCAGAAACGCCCAAGAGACCCAGTACTTC
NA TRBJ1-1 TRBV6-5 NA CASSRGAPDTEAFF TGTGCCAGCAGTCGGGGGGCGCCGGACACTGAAGCTTTCTTT
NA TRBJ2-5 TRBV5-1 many CASSLRQRQETQYF TGCGCCAGCAGCTTGAGACAGCGGCAAGAGACCCAGTACTTC
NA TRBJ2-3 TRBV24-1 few CATSDSLPGGTGTTDTQYF TGTGCCACCAGTGATTCCCTCCCGGGGGGGACAGGGACCACAGATACGCAGTATTTT
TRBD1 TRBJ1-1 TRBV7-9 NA CASSSRQGPNTEAFF TGTGCCAGCAGCTCTCGACAGGGGCCGAACACTGAAGCTTTCTTT
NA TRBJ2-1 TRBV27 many CATGVISSRNEQFF TGTGCCACCGGGGTCATATCCAGTCGCAATGAGCAGTTCTTC
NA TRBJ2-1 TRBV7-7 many CASSYGPVGGEQFF TGTGCTAGCAGCTACGGACCCGTTGGGGGTGAGCAGTTCTTC
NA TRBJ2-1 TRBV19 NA CASSYPLSYNEQFF TGTGCCAGTAGTTACCCACTCTCCTACAATGAGCAGTTCTTC
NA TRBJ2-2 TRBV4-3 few CASSYGGSNTGELFF TGCGCCAGCAGTTACGGGGGCTCGAACACCGGGGAGCTGTTTTTT
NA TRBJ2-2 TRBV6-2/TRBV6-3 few CASSYNYHTGELFF TGTGCCAGCAGTTACAACTACCACACCGGGGAGCTGTTTTTT
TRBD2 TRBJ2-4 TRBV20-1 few CSAPRGVYQNIQYF TGCAGTGCGCCACGGGGGGTTTACCAAAACATTCAGTACTTC
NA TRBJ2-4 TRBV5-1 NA CASSLVRGQPTAKNIQYF TGCGCCAGCAGCTTGGTTAGAGGACAGCCCACAGCCAAAAACATTCAGTACTTC
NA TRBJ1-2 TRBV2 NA CASSENPRTSSRYTF TGTGCCAGCAGTGAAAATCCTAGGACTTCATCTCGCTACACCTTC
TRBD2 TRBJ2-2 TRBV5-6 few CASSRGLADTGELFF TGTGCCAGCAGTAGAGGACTAGCGGACACCGGGGAGCTGTTTTTT
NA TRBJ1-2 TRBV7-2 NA CASSLGAGKSYGYTF TGTGCCAGCAGCTTAGGGGCAGGGAAAAGCTATGGCTACACCTTC
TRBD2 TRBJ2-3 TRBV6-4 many CASSEASGDSTDTQYF TGTGCCAGCAGTGAGGCTAGCGGGGATAGCACAGATACGCAGTATTTT
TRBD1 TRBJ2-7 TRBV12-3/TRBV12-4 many CASRRTGESYEQYF TGTGCCAGCAGAAGGACAGGGGAGTCCTACGAGCAGTACTTC
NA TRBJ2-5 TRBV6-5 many CASSGSSETQYF TGTGCCAGCAGTGGTTCGTCGGAGACCCAGTACTTC
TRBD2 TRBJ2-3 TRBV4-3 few CASSQVSGVSTDTQYF TGCGCCAGCAGCCAAGTGAGCGGGGTAAGCACAGATACGCAGTATTTT
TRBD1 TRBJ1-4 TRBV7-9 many CASSNQGGSEKLFF TGTGCCAGCAGCAACCAGGGGGGAAGTGAAAAACTGTTTTTT
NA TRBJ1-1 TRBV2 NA CASSERLGRNTEAFF TGTGCCAGCAGTGAGAGACTGGGCAGGAACACTGAAGCTTTCTTT
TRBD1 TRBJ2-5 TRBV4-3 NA CASSSGQGEETQYF TGCGCCAGCAGTTCGGGACAGGGGGAGGAGACCCAGTACTTC
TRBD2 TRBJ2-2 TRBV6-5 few CASTHGGGTNTGELFF TGTGCCAGCACCCATGGGGGGGGAACGAACACCGGGGAGCTGTTTTTT
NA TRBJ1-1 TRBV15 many CATSSRVLGTTEAFF TGTGCCACCAGCAGCCGAGTGTTAGGAACGACTGAAGCTTTCTTT
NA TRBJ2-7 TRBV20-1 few CSAHRVPMGEQYF TGCAGTGCTCACAGGGTCCCGATGGGCGAGCAGTACTTC
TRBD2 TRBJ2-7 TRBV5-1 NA CASSWAERGGDYEQYF TGCGCCAGCAGCTGGGCGGAGCGGGGGGGTGACTACGAGCAGTACTTC
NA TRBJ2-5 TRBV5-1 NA CASSLVGGLGQETQYF TGCGCCAGCAGCTTGGTGGGGGGTTTAGGCCAAGAGACCCAGTACTTC